The T cell receptor beta chain described here comes from a study of blood T cell repertoires in COVID-19. Generated by immunoSEQ multiplex PCR, the TCRdb table keeps only in-frame clones and is missing some. The table lists roughly 130,000 clones, roughly 80% of them singletons, with 15% to 20% in the top ten. V lost 5 bases, J lost 1 base, and 9 bases stayed unmatched. Germline V gene data show CDR1 as SEHNR and CDR2 as FQNEAQ (reference sequence). The CDR3 loop spans 19 amino acids. The source is a woman in her fifties or sixties with acute or convalescent COVID-19. The sample taken for sequencing was peripheral blood. The rearrangement joins TRBV7-9 to TRBJ2-3; TRBD2 agrees at 16 bases. CDR3 amino acids: CASSAQGLAGGLGTDTQYF. DNA for the CDR3: TGTGCCAGCAGCGCACAGGGACTAGCGGGGGGGCTGGGCACAGATACGCAGTATTTT.